This T cell receptor beta chain is drawn from a study of OX40 agonist ivuxolimab in advanced cancers. Study summary: Of mixed ages from about 23 to 79 and averaging about 56 years, the group was around 78% male.

The CDR3 is made up of 16 amino acids. The trim removed 4 bases at V and 4 bases at J, leaving 9 bases unmatched. CDR1 and CDR2 (germline): SNHLY, FYNNEI. Clones were read by immunoSEQ multiplex PCR, and TCRdb kept only the in-frame ones, dropping some. The data show 35,000 to 40,000 clones, around four fifths seen once. The J gene is TRBJ1-5, the V gene TRBV2; 8 bases align to TRBD1. The sequenced sample was CD4+ or CD8+ T cells sorted from blood, obtained in a trial of the OX40 agonist ivuxolimab. The origin of this receptor is an adult with an advanced solid tumor such as melanoma, head and neck, liver or kidney cancer. The CDR3 DNA sequence: TGTGCCAGCAGTGGGGCAGGGGGCTTTGGGAATCAGCCCCAGCATTTT. This codes for CASSGAGGFGNQPQHF. Full variable domain (outside the CDR3, taken from reference TRBV2 and TRBJ1-5): EPEVTQTPSHQVTQMGQEVILRCVPISNHLYFYWYRQILGQKVEFLVSFYNNEISEKSEIFDDQFSVERPDGSNFTLKIRSTKLEDSAMYFCASSGAGGFGNQPQHFGDGTRLSIL.